What follows are 3 T cell receptor beta chains derived from one specimen sequenced in a study of sequential checkpoint blockade in melanoma. Only in-frame clones appear in the TCRdb table, and some are missing; sequencing was by immunoSEQ multiplex PCR. The table shows more than 15,000 clones, with roughly 71% occurring only once. Treatment noted: randomized to nivolumab then ipilimumab (arm A) or the reverse (arm B). The source material was CD8+ T cells sorted from blood (inferred from file names), sampled from a patient given nivolumab and ipilimumab in sequence. All receptors come from a human donor with melanoma.

There are a few counts of this clone. The chain's CDR3 is CASSPYEGSYPPQHF. CDR3 in DNA: TGTGCCAGCTCCCCATATGAGGGCAGCTATCCGCCCCAGCATTTT. The chain has TRBV18 and TRBJ1-5; D uncertain. Trimming pared 6 bases from V and 9 bases from J, leaving 21 bases between. The CDR3 loop spans 15 amino acids. CDR1 is KGHSH and CDR2 is LQKENI in the germline V gene.

The V gene is TRBV7-8, the J gene TRBJ1-5; 8 bases match TRBD1. The CDR3 is 15 amino acids. V lost 0 bases, J lost 5 bases, and 3 bases stayed unmatched. The germline V gene has CDR1 SGHVS and CDR2 FQNEAQ. The CDR3 region is CASSLALRGHQPQHF. CDR3 in DNA: TGTGCCAGCAGCTTAGCGCTCAGGGGGCATCAGCCCCAGCATTTT.

This sequence joins TRBV4-1 and TRBJ2-1, with TRBD2 identical over 14 bases. Germline V gene lookup returns CDR1 MGHRA and CDR2 YSYEKL. CDR3 size: 15 residues. The V and J ends lost 4 bases and 6 bases, in that order; junction bases with no gene match: 2. CDR3 in amino acids: CASSLGLAGVNEQFF. CDR3 sequence (DNA): TGCGCCAGCAGCCTGGGACTAGCGGGAGTCAATGAGCAGTTCTTC.